This T cell receptor (beta chain) came from a study of blood T cell repertoires in COVID-19. Study in general: COVID-19 samples, acute and convalescent, were from the United States, Italy and Spain.

Allocation to cohorts depended on clinical history reported by the participants. Two negative PCRs, clearance, or symptom resolution had been documented for recovered Cohort 3 donors. As processed by the authors: Estimation of nucleated cell counts relied on the amplification of reference gene primers. Only in-frame clones appear in the TCRdb table, and some are missing; sequencing was by immunoSEQ multiplex PCR. V, J and clone size reflect that table, while D and trimming were determined from the DNA. The sample lists a few hundred thousand clones; 75% to 90% were seen once. The sequencing sample was made of PBMCs or T cells enriched from blood (not recorded which). The source of this sequence is a man aged 18-30 years who had recovered from COVID-19.

DNA of the CDR3: TGCAGCGTTGACACCGGGGTTGGAAACACCATATATTTT. This encodes CSVDTGVGNTIYF. The rearrangement links TRBV29-1 to TRBJ1-3; D gene unclear. Germline V gene sequence: CDR1 SQVTM, CDR2 ANQGSEA. V was cut by 3 bases and J by 3 bases, with 9 bases left in between. The CDR3 totals 13 residues. Complete variable domain (other parts from reference TRBV29-1 and TRBJ1-3): SAVISQKPSRDICQRGTSLTIQCQVDSQVTMMFWYRQQPGQSLTLIATANQGSEATYESGFVIDKFPISRPNLTFSTLTVSNMSPEDSSIYLCSVDTGVGNTIYFGEGSWLTVV.